The next 16 T cell receptor beta chains were all read from a single sample in a study of cytomegalovirus exposure and HLA in healthy donors (dated by TCRdb to 2017 to 2019). Libraries were built with the immunoSEQ multiplex PCR assay. For the multiplex PCR, a mixture combining 60 forward primers for TCR Vbeta segments and 13 reverse primers for TCR Jbeta segments was used. TCRdb carries this immuneACCESS record with in-frame sequences only. Its versions omit some clonotypes, under half of them owing to an unresolved V gene in the studies checked, with the rest unexplained. The sample table contains 150,000 to 200,000 clones; only one count was recorded for around four fifths of them. The ten largest clonotypes hold 1% of the sample. Sequencing input: PBMCs. These receptors originate from a woman aged 50 to 60 in good health and CMV-seropositive.

This clone was counted between two and nine times. V gene TRBV28 combines with J gene TRBJ1-4; a possible D gene is TRBD1 (6 bases). Germline V gene data show CDR1 as MDHEN and CDR2 as SYDVKM. This CDR3 region has 15 residues. V was shortened by 3 bases and J by 2 bases, with 10 bases between the two germline ends. CDR3 in amino acids: CASSFNDRTNEKLFF. In DNA form, the CDR3 reads TGTGCCAGCAGTTTCAACGACAGGACTAATGAAAAACTGTTTTTT.

The CDR3 DNA is TGTGCCAGCTCACCTTCCCCCCCGACTGAGGCTAACTATGGCTACACCTTC. Its translation is CASSPSPPTEANYGYTF. J is TRBJ1-2 and V is TRBV18; D is unresolved. This CDR3 has 17 residues. V was clipped by 3 bases and J by 0 bases, with 17 bases between them. Germline assignment: CDR1 KGHSH and CDR2 LQKENI.

The CDR3 coding sequence is TGTGCCAGCAGCCAAGCCGGGACCGGGGAGCTGTTTTTT. Translated, it gives CASSQAGTGELFF. The rearrangement joins TRBV14 to TRBJ2-2; D is uncertain. V lost 1 base and J lost 5, with 5 bases in between. CDR1 and CDR2 from the germline V gene are SGHDN and FVKESK. The CDR3 totals 13 residues.

With respect to this clone: The germline gene is not matched at one end of the junction; a read error may be the cause. V and J are TRBV7-7 and TRBJ1-4; D is unresolved. The CDR3 has 15 amino acids. In germline, CDR1 is SSHAT, CDR2 FNYEAQ (reference sequence). CDR3 nucleotides: TGTGCTAGCAGCCCGACGACAAGCCCAAATGAAAAACTGTTTTTT. Its translation is CASSPTTSPNEKLFF.

The rearrangement uses TRBV18 and TRBJ2-1; 10 bases fit TRBD2. Trimming at V came to 4 bases and at J to 4 bases, leaving 4 bases not matched to a gene. This CDR3 region has 15 residues. CDR1 and CDR2 (germline): KGHSH, LQKENI. This chain's CDR3 is CASSQRTSGYNEQFF. The CDR3 DNA sequence: TGTGCCAGCTCACAACGGACTAGCGGATACAATGAGCAGTTCTTC.

The V call is TRBV19, the J call TRBJ2-1, with TRBD1 matching over 8 bases. The germline gives CDR1 LNHDA, CDR2 SQIVND (reference sequence). This CDR3 is built from 14 residues. Trimming removed 6 bases from V and 8 bases from J; junction bases left unmatched: 9. The CDR3 region has the DNA TGTGCCAGTAGCCCAGGGGGCGCGGGCGATGAGCAGTTCTTC. It encodes CASSPGGAGDEQFF.

The CDR3, as DNA: TGCGCCAGCAGCCAAGATATGACACCGCAAGAGACCCAGTACTTC. Translated: CASSQDMTPQETQYF. The rearrangement joins TRBV4-3 to TRBJ2-5; D gene ambiguous. This CDR3 is 15 amino acids long. Trimming cost V 0 bases and J 2 bases, with 10 bases left between them. Germline V gene sequence: CDR1 LGHNA, CDR2 YSLEER.

This clone has a handful of counts. This rearrangement joins TRBV19 to TRBJ2-4, with D possibly TRBD1 on 5 matching bases. The germline V and J ends were trimmed by 3 bases and 1 base, with 13 bases remaining between them. Per germline, CDR1 LNHDA and CDR2 SQIVND (reference sequence). The length of the CDR3 is 16 residues. CDR3 nucleotides: TGTGCCAGTAGTATCCCATCCAGGGTGGCCAAAAACATTCAGTACTTC. Translation gives CASSIPSRVAKNIQYF.

The chain joins TRBV19 to TRBJ2-7; 9 bases are a match to TRBD1. Trimming took 7 bases from V and 3 from J; bases not matched to a gene: 7. Germline V gene sequence: CDR1 LNHDA, CDR2 SQIVND (reference sequence). The CDR3 totals 14 residues. CDR3 sequence (DNA): TGTGCCAGTACCCCCGGACAGGGGCTCTACGAGCAGTACTTC. As protein: CASTPGQGLYEQYF. The variable domain in full, with the rest retrieved from reference TRBV19 and TRBJ2-7, is DGGITQSPKYLFRKEGQNVTLSCEQNLNHDAMYWYRQDPGQGLRLIYYSQIVNDFQKGDIAEGYSVSREKKESFPLTVTSAQKNPTAFYLCASTPGQGLYEQYFGPGTRLTVT.

This rearrangement joins TRBV5-4 to TRBJ2-3; the match to TRBD2 covers 13 bases. Per the germline V gene, CDR1 is SGHNT and CDR2 is YYREEE (reference sequence). The CDR3 has 18 amino acids. Germline trimming cut 4 bases from V and 6 bases from J; bases unmatched to any gene: 14. CDR3 sequence (DNA): TGTGCCAGCAGCATAGGACTAGCGGGAGCGGGGAAGGGGGATACGCAGTATTTT. It translates to CASSIGLAGAGKGDTQYF. The complete variable domain, with remaining parts taken from reference TRBV5-4 and TRBJ2-3, reads ETGVTQSPTHLIKTRGQQVTLRCSSQSGHNTVSWYQQALGQGPQFIFQYYREEENGRGNFPPRFSGLQFPNYSSELNVNALELDDSALYLCASSIGLAGAGKGDTQYFGPGTRLTVL.

This chain links TRBV28 with TRBJ2-7, with TRBD1 as a possible D gene (5 bases). The CDR3 loop spans 12 amino acids. Trimming took off 7 bases at V and 2 bases at J, with 9 bases between the two ends. The germline V gene has CDR1 MDHEN and CDR2 SYDVKM. The CDR3 sequence is CASIDSTYEQYF. The CDR3 DNA sequence: TGTGCCAGCATTGACAGTACCTACGAGCAGTACTTC.

The V gene is TRBV7-8, the J gene TRBJ1-2, with D possibly TRBD1 on 6 matching bases. Trimming removed 5 bases from V and 4 bases from J, with 14 bases in between. Germline CDR1 and CDR2: SGHVS and FQNEAQ. This CDR3 spans 14 amino acids. This chain's CDR3 is CASSPPGHLYGYTF. For the CDR3, the DNA is TGTGCCAGCAGCCCCCCGGGACACCTCTATGGCTACACCTTC.

There are a few counts of this clone. This rearrangement joins TRBV5-5 to TRBJ1-1; perhaps TRBD1 as D (6 bases). The V end lost 1 base, the J end lost 0 bases, and 7 bases lay between the germline ends. Germline values: CDR1 SGHKS, CDR2 YYEKEE (reference sequence). This CDR3 region has 14 residues. The CDR3 DNA reads as TGTGCCAGCAGCTTGTGGACAGTGAACACTGAAGCTTTCTTT. This codes for CASSLWTVNTEAFF.

Details on this clone: Germline and junction disagree at one end, which may indicate a read error. This chain links TRBV7-2 with TRBJ2-1; 14 nucleotides line up with TRBD2. Germline CDR1 reads SGHTA; CDR2 reads FQGNSA. The CDR3 sequence is 15 residues long. CDR3 in DNA: TGTGCCGGCAGCCTATCGACTAGCGGGGGGGGTGAGCAGTTCTTC. This gives the protein CAGSLSTSGGGEQFF.

The rearrangement joins TRBV7-9 to TRBJ2-1; D not resolved. Trimming shortened V by 1 base and J by 5 bases, and 3 bases separated the two germline ends. This CDR3 region has 12 residues. Germline loops: CDR1 SEHNR, CDR2 FQNEAQ (reference sequence). CDR3 sequence: CASSLGDNEQFF. CDR3 sequence (DNA): TGTGCCAGCAGCTTAGGAGACAATGAGCAGTTCTTC.

This clone appeared a single time. The rearrangement links TRBV7-2 to TRBJ1-2; possibly TRBD1 for D (6 bases). CDR1 SGHTA and CDR2 FQGNSA come from the germline V gene. V lost 5 bases and J 5 bases, leaving 18 bases between the germline ends. This CDR3 is built from 15 residues. The CDR3 sequence: CASSGQQGAWYGYTF. CDR3 coding DNA: TGTGCCAGCAGCGGACAACAGGGAGCTTGGTATGGCTACACCTTC.